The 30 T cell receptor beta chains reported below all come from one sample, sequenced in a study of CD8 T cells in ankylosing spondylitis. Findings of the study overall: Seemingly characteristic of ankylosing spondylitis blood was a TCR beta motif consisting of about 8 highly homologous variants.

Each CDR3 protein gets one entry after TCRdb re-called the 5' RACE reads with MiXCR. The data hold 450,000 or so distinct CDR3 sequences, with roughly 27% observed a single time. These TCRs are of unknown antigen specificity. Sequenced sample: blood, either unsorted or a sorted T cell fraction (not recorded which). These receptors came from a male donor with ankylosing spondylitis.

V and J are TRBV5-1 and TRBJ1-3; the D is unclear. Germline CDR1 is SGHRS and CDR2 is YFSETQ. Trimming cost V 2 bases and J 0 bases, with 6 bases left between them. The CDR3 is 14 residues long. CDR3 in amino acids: CASSFASSGNTIYF. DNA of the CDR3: TGCGCCAGCAGCTTTGCTAGCTCTGGAAACACCATATATTTT.

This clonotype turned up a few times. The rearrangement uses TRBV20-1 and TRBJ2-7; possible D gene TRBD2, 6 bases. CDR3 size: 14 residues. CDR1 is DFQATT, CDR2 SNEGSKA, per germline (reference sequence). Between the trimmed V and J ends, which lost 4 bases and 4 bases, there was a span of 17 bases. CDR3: CSATFGIADYEQYF. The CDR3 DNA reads TGCAGTGCTACCTTCGGGATAGCGGATTACGAGCAGTACTTC.

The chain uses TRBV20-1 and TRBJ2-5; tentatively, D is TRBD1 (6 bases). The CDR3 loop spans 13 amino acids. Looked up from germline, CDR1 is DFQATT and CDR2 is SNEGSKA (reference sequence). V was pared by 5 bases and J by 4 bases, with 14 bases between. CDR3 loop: CSAGYRVGETQYF. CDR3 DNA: TGCAGTGCTGGTTACAGGGTGGGAGAGACCCAGTACTTC.

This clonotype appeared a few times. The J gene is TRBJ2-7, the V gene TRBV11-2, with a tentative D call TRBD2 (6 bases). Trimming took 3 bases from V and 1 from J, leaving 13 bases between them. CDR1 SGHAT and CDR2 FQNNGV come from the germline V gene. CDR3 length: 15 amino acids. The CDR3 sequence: CASSLGLAMSYEQYV. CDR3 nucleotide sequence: TGTGCCAGCAGCTTGGGACTGGCCATGTCCTACGAGCAGTACGTC.

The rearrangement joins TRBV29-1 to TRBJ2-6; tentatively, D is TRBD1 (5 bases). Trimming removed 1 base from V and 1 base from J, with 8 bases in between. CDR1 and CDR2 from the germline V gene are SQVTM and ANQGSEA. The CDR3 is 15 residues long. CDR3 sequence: CSVEGSGSGANVLTF. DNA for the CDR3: TGCAGCGTTGAAGGGTCAGGGTCTGGGGCCAACGTCCTGACTTTC.

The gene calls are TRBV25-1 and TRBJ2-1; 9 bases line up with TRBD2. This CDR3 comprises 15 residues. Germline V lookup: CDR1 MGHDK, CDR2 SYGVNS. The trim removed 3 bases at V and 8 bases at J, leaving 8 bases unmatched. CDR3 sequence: CASSDAGTSFDEQFF. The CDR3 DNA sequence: TGTGCCAGCAGTGACGCCGGGACTAGCTTCGATGAGCAGTTCTTC.

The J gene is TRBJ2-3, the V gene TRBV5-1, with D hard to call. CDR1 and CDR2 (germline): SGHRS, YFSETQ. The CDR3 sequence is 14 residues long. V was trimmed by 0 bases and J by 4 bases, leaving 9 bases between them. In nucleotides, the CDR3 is TGCGCCAGCAGCTTGGGAGAGACCTCAGATACGCAGTATTTT. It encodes CASSLGETSDTQYF.

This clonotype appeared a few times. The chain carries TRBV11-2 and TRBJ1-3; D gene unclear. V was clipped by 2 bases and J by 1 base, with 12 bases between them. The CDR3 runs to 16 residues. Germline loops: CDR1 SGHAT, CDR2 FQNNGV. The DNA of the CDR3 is TGTGCCAGCAGCTTATCAGGCAGGAGATCTGGAAACACCATATATTTT. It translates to CASSLSGRRSGNTIYF.

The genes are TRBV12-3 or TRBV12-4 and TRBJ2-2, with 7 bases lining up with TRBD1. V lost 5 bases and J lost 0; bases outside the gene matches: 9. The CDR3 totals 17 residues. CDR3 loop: CASSPLQGRANTGELFF. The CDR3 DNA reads TGTGCCAGCAGTCCCCTACAGGGGCGGGCGAACACCGGGGAGCTGTTTTTT.

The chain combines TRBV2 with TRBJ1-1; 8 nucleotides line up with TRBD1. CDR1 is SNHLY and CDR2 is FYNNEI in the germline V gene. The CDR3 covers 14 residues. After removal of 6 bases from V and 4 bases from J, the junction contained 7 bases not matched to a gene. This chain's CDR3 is CASSPTGARTEAFF. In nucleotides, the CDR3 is TGTGCCAGCAGCCCGACAGGGGCGCGCACTGAAGCTTTCTTT. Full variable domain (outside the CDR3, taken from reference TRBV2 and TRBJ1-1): EPEVTQTPSHQVTQMGQEVILRCVPISNHLYFYWYRQILGQKVEFLVSFYNNEISEKSEIFDDQFSVERPDGSNFTLKIRSTKLEDSAMYFCASSPTGARTEAFFGQGTRLTVV.

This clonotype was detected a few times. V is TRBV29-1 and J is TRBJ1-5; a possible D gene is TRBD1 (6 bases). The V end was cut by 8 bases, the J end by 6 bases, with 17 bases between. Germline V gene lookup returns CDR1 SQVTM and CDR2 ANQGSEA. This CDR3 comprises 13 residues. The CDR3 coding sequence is TGCAGCTTCTCCTCCGGGACACTTCAGCCCCAGCATTTT. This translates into CSFSSGTLQPQHF.

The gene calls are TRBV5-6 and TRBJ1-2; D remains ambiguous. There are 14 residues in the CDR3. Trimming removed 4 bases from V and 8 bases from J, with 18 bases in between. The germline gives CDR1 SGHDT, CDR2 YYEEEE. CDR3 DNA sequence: TGTGCCAGCAGCCCTCCCCGGAGAGGGAACGGCTACACCTTC. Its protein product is CASSPPRRGNGYTF.

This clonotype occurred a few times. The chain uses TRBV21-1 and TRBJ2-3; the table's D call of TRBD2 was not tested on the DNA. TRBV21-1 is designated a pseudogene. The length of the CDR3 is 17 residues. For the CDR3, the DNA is TGTGCCAGCAGCACCTCGAAGCGGGAGGGCCTCGGGGATACGCAGTATTTT. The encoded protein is CASSTSKREGLGDTQYF.

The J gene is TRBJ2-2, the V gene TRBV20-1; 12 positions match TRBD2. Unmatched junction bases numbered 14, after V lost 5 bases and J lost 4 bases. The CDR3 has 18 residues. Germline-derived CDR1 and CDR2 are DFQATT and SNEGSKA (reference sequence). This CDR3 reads CSADPVASGRAGTGELFF. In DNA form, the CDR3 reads TGCAGTGCTGACCCAGTGGCTAGCGGGAGGGCCGGCACCGGGGAGCTGTTTTTT.

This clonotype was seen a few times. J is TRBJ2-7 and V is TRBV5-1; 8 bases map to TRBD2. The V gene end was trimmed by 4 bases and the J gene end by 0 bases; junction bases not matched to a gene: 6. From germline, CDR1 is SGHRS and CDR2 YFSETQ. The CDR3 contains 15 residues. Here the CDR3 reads CASSAGTRGSYEQYV. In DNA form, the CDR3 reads TGCGCCAGCAGCGCCGGGACTAGAGGCTCCTACGAGCAGTACGTC.

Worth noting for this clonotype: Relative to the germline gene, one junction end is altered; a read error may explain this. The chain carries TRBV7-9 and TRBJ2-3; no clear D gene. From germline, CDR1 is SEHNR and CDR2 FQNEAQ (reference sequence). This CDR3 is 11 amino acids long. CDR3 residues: CASRSIDTQYF. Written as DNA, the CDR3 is TGTGCCAGCAGAAGCATAGATACGCAGTATTTT.

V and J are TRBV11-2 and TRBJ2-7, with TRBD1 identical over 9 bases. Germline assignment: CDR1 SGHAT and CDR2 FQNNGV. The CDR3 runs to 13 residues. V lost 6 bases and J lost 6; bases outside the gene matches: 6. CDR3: CASSSQGAGEQYF. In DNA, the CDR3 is TGTGCCAGCAGTTCACAGGGGGCAGGCGAGCAGTACTTC.

The CDR3 nucleotides are TGTGCCAGCAGTTCGCCGGCGATGAGGACAGGGGGCTTCGATCAGCCCCAGCATTTT. Its translation: CASSSPAMRTGGFDQPQHF. This chain links TRBV6-5 with TRBJ1-5, with 11 bases identical to TRBD1. CDR1 MNHEY and CDR2 SVGAGI come from the germline V gene. The CDR3 is 19 residues long. Trimming removed 4 bases from V and 5 bases from J; junction bases left unmatched: 16.

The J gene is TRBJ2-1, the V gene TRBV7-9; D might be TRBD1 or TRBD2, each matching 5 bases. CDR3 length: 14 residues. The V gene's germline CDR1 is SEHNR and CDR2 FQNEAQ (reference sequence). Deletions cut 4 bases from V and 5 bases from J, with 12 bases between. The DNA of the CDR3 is TGTGCCAGCAGCTGGGGGTGGCAGGACAATGAGCAGTTCTTC. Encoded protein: CASSWGWQDNEQFF.

The CDR3 region has the DNA TGTGCCAGCAGCCCAGACAAGTCCTACAATGAGCAGTTCTTC. As protein: CASSPDKSYNEQFF. The chain uses TRBV7-2 and TRBJ2-1; D remains ambiguous. The CDR3 covers 14 residues. Germline CDR1 is SGHTA and CDR2 is FQGNSA. The ends were cut back, 5 bases at V and 1 base at J, with 9 bases in the middle.

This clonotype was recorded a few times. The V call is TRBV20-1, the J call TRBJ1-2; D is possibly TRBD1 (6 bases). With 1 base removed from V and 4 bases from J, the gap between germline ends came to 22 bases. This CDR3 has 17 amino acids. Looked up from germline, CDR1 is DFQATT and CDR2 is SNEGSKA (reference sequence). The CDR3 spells CSARGVGGALLAYGYTF. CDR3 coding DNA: TGCAGTGCTAGAGGGGTGGGGGGCGCACTCTTAGCCTATGGCTACACCTTC.

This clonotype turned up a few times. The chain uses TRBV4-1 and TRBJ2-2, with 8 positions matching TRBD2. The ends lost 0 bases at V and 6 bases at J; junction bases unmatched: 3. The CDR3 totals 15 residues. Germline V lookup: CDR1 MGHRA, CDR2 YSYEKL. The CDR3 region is CASSQEWREAGELFF. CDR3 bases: TGCGCCAGCAGCCAAGAGTGGCGGGAGGCCGGGGAGCTGTTTTTT.

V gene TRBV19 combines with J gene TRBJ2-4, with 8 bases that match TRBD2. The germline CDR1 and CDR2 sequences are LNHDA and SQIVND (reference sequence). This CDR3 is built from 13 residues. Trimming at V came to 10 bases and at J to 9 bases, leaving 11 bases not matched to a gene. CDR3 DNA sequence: TGTGCCACACGTGAGGTAGCGGGAAGCATTCAGTACTTC. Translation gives CATREVAGSIQYF.

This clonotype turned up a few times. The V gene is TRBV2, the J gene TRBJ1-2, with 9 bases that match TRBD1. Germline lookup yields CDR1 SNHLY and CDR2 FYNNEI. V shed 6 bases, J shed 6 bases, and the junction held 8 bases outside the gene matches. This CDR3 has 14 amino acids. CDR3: CASRGMTGGHGYTF. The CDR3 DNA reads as TGTGCCAGCAGGGGGATGACAGGGGGGCATGGCTACACCTTC.

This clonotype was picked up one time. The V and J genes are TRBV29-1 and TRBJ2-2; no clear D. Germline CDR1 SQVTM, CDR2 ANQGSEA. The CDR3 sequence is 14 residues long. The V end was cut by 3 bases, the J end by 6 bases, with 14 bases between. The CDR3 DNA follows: TGCAGCGTTGAGTTGCGGTTTCTGTCCGGGGAGCTGTTTTTT. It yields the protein CSVELRFLSGELFF.

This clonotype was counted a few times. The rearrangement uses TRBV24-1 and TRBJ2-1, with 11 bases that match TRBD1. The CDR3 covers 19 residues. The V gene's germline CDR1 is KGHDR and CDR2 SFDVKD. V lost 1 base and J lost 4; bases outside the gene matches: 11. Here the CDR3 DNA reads TGTGCCACCAGTGATTTCCCCCGGGACAGGGGGAGCATATACAATGAGCAGTTCTTC. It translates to CATSDFPRDRGSIYNEQFF.

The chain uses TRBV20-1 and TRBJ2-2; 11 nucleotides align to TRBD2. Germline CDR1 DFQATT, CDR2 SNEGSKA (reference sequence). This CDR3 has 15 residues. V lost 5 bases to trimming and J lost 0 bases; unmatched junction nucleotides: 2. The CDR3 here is CSALTSGTNTGELFF. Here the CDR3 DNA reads TGCAGTGCTTTGACTAGCGGGACGAACACCGGGGAGCTGTTTTTT.

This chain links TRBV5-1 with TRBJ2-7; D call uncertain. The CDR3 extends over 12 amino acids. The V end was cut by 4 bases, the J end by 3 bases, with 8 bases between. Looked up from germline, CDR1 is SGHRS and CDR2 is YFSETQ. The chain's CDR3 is CASSQIGYEQYF. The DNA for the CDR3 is TGCGCCAGCAGCCAAATCGGCTACGAGCAGTACTTC.

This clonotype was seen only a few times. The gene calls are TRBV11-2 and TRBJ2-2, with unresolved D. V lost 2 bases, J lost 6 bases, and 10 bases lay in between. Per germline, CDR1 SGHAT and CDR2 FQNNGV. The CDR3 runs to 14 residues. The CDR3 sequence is CASSLSPEPGELFF. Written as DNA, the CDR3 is TGTGCCAGCAGCTTATCTCCGGAGCCCGGGGAGCTGTTTTTT.

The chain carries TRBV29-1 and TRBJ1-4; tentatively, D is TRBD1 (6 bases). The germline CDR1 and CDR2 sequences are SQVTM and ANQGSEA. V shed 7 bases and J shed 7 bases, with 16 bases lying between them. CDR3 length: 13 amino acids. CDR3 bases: TGCAGCGCCTCACAGGGAAATAGTGAAAAACTGTTTTTT. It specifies CSASQGNSEKLFF.